Listed here is a single T cell receptor beta chain. The antigen is not known. This specimen belongs to a study of cytomegalovirus exposure and HLA in healthy donors. Study findings and constraints: Around 160 TCR beta chains were listed as cytomegalovirus-associated. Sequencing likely produced, as an artifact, a cluster of highly shared sequence variants.

CDR1 is MDHEN, CDR2 SYDVKM, per germline. V dropped 3 bases and J dropped 2; count of bases not matched to a gene: 6. This CDR3 is built from 17 residues. PCR primers comprised 60 Vbeta and 13 Jbeta primers. Using immunoSEQ multiplex PCR, the repertoire was profiled, and TCRdb retains in-frame clones only, with some absent. The sample records roughly 100,000 clones, roughly 82% being singletons. Though probably carrying unrecorded immune exposures, donors were nominally healthy at sampling. The material sequenced was PBMCs. The clonotype comes from a man aged 30-40 years in good health and CMV-seropositive. The chain recombines TRBV28 with TRBJ2-6, with 8 bases lining up with TRBD1. Here the CDR3 reads CASSLASGGPGANVLTF. In DNA, the CDR3 is TGTGCCAGCAGTTTGGCGTCAGGGGGCCCTGGGGCCAACGTCCTGACTTTC.